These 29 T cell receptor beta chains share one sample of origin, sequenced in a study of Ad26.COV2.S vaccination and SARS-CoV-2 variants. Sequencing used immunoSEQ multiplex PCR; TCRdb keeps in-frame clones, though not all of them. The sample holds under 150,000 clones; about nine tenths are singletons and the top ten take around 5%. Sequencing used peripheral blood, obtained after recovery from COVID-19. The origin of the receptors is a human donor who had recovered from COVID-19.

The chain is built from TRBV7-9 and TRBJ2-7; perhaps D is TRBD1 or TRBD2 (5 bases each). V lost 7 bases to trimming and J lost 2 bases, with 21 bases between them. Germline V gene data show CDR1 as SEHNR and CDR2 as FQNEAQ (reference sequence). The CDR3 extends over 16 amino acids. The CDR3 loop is CASIPAHRDGTYEQYF. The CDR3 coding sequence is TGTGCCAGCATTCCAGCCCATCGGGACGGGACCTACGAGCAGTACTTC.

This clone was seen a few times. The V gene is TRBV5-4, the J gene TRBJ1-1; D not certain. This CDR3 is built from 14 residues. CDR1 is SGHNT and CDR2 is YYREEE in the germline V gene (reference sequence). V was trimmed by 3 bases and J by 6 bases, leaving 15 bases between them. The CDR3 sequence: CASSSRTRGAEAFF. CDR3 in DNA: TGTGCCAGCAGCTCCAGGACCCGGGGTGCTGAAGCTTTCTTT.

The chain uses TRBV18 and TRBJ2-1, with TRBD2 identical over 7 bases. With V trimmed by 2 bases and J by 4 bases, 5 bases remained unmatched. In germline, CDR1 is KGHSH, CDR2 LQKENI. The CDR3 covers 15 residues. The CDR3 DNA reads TGTGCCAGCTCACCATTCCGGGGGGATTACAATGAGCAGTTCTTC. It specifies CASSPFRGDYNEQFF.

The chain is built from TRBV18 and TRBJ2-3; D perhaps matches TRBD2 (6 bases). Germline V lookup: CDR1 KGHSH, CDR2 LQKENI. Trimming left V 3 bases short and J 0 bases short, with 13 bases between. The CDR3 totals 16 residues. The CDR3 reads CASSPLQGTSTDTQYF. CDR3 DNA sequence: TGTGCCAGCTCACCCCTCCAAGGGACTAGCACAGATACGCAGTATTTT.

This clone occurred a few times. For the CDR3, the DNA is TGTGCCAGCAGTTTAGGAGTCATGAACACTGAAGCTTTCTTT. It yields the protein CASSLGVMNTEAFF. The chain has TRBV28 and TRBJ1-1; D unclear. Germline-derived CDR1 and CDR2 are MDHEN and SYDVKM. The CDR3 loop spans 14 amino acids. V lost 2 bases and J 0 bases, leaving 7 bases between the germline ends.

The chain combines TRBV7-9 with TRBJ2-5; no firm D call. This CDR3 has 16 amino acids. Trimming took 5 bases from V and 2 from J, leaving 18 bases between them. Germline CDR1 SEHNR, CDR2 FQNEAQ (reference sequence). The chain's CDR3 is CASSPPLSGVQETQYF. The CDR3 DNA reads TGTGCCAGCAGCCCGCCCCTCTCTGGGGTTCAAGAGACCCAGTACTTC.

The CDR3 coding sequence is TGTGCCAGCAGCTTAAGGCAGGGGGGCTCCCTTGAGCAGTTCTTC. This codes for CASSLRQGGSLEQFF. The rearrangement links TRBV7-9 to TRBJ2-1, with a tentative D call TRBD1 (7 bases). The V gene lost 2 bases and the J gene lost 9 bases, with 17 bases spanning the gap. The V gene's germline CDR1 is SEHNR and CDR2 FQNEAQ (reference sequence). The CDR3 covers 15 residues.

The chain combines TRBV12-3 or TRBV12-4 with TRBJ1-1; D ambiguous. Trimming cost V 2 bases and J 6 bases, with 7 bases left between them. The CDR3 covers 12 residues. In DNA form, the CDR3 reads TGTGCCAGCAGTTTACGAGGATCTGAAGCTTTCTTT. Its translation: CASSLRGSEAFF.

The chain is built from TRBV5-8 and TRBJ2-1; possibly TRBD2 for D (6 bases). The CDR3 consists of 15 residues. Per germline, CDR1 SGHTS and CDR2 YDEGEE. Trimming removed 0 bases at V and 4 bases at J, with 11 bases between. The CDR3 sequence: CASSLGNSGYNEQFF. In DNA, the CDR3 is TGTGCCAGCAGCTTGGGTAATAGCGGTTACAATGAGCAGTTCTTC.

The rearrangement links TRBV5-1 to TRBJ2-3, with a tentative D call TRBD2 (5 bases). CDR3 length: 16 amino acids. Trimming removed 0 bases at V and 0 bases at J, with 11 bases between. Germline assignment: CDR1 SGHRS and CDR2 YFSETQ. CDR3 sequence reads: CASSLADFPSTDTQYF. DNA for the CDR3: TGCGCCAGCAGCTTGGCGGACTTCCCTAGCACAGATACGCAGTATTTT. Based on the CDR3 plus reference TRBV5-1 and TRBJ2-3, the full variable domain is KAGVTQTPRYLIKTRGQQVTLSCSPISGHRSVSWYQQTPGQGLQFLFEYFSETQRNKGNFPGRFSGRQFSNSRSEMNVSTLELGDSALYLCASSLADFPSTDTQYFGPGTRLTVL.

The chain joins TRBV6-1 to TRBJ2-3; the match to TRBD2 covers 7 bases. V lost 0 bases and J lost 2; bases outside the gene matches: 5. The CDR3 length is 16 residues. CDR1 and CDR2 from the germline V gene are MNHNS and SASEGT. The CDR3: CASSEAHRGVTDTQYF. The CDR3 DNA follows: TGTGCCAGCAGTGAAGCGCACCGGGGGGTCACAGATACGCAGTATTTT.

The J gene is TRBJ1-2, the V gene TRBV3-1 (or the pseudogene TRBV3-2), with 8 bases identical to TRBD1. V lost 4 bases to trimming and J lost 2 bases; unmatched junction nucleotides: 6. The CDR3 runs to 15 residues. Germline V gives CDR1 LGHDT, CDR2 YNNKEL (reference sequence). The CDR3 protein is CASSPWTGPNYGYTF. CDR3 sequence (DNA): TGTGCCAGCAGCCCGTGGACAGGGCCCAACTATGGCTACACCTTC.

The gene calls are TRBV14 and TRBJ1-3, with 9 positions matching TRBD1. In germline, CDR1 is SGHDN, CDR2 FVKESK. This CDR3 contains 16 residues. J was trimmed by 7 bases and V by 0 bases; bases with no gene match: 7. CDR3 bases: TGTGCCAGCAGCCAAGATACTGCTGGACAGGGGAACACCATATATTTT. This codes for CASSQDTAGQGNTIYF. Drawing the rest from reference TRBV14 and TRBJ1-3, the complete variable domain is EAGVTQFPSHSVIEKGQTVTLRCDPISGHDNLYWYRRVMGKEIKFLLHFVKESKQDESGMPNNRFLAERTGGTYSTLKVQPAELEDSGVYFCASSQDTAGQGNTIYFGEGSWLTVV.

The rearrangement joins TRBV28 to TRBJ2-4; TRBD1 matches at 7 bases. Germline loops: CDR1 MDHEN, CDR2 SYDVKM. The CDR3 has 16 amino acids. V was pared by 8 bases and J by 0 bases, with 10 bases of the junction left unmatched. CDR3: CASAPGQVVAKNIQYF. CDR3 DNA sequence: TGTGCCAGCGCCCCTGGACAGGTCGTAGCCAAAAACATTCAGTACTTC.

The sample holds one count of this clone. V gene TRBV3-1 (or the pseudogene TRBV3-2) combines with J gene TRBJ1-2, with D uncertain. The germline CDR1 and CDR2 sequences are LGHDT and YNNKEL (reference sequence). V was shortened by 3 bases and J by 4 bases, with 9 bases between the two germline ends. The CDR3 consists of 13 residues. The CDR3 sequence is CASSQASVYGYTF. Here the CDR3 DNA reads TGTGCCAGCAGCCAGGCGAGTGTCTATGGCTACACCTTC.

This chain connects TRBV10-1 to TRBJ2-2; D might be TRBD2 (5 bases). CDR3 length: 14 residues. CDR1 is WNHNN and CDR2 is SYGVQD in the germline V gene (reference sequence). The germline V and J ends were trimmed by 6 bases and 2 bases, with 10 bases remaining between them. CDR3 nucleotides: TGCGCCAGCAGCTTCGGACTTAACACCGGGGAGCTGTTTTTT. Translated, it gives CASSFGLNTGELFF.

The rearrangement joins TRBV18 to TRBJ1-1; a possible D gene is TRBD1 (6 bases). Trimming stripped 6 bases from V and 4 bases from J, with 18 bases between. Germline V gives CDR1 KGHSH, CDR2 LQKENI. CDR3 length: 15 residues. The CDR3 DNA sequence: TGTGCCAGCTCGATAAGGGGGGTTCCGGGCACTGAAGCTTTCTTT. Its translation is CASSIRGVPGTEAFF. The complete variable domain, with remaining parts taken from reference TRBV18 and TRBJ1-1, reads NAGVMQNPRHLVRRRGQEARLRCSPMKGHSHVYWYRQLPEEGLKFMVYLQKENIIDESGMPKERFSAEFPKEGPSILRIQQVVRGDSAAYFCASSIRGVPGTEAFFGQGTRLTVV.

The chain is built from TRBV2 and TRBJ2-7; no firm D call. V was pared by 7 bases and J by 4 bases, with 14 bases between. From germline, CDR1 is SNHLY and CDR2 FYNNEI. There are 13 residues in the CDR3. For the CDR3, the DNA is TGTGCCAGCACCCCCTCGGACGGGTACGAGCAGTACTTC. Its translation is CASTPSDGYEQYF.

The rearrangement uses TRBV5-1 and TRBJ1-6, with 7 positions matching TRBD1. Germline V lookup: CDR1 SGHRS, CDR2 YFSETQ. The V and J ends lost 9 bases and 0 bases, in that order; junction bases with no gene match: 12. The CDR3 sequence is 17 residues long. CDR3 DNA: TGCGCCATTTTCCTCCGCAGGGGGAGCTCCTATAATTCACCCCTCCACTTT. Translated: CAIFLRRGSSYNSPLHF.

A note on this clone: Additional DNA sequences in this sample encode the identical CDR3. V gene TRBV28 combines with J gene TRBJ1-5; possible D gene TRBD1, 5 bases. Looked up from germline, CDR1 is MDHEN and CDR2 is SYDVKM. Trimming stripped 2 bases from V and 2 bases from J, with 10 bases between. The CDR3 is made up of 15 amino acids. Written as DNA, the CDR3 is TGTGCCAGCAGTTTAACGTCGGGACGCAATCAGCCCCAGCATTTT. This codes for CASSLTSGRNQPQHF.

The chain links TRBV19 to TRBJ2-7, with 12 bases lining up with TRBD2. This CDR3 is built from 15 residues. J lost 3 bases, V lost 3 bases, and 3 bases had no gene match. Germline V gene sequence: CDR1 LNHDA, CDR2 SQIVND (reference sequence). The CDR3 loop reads CASSITSGGRYEQYF. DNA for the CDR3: TGTGCCAGTAGTATTACTAGCGGGGGGCGCTACGAGCAGTACTTC. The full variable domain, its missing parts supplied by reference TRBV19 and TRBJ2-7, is DGGITQSPKYLFRKEGQNVTLSCEQNLNHDAMYWYRQDPGQGLRLIYYSQIVNDFQKGDIAEGYSVSREKKESFPLTVTSAQKNPTAFYLCASSITSGGRYEQYFGPGTRLTVT.

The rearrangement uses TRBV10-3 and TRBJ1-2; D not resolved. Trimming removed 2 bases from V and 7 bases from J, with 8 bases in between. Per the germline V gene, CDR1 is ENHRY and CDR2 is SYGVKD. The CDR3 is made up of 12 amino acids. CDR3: CAISEGQVGYTF. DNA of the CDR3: TGTGCCATCAGTGAGGGGCAGGTTGGCTACACCTTC.

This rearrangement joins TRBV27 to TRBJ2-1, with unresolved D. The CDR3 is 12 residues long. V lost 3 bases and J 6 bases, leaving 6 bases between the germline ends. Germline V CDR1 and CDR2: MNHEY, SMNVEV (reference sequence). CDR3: CASSFRSNEQFF. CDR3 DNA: TGTGCCAGCAGTTTCCGGAGCAATGAGCAGTTCTTC.

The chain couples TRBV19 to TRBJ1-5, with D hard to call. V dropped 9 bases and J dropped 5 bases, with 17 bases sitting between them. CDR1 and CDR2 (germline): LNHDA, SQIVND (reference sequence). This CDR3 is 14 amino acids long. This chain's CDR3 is CASASVAGDQPQHF. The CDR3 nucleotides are TGTGCCAGCGCCTCGGTGGCGGGAGATCAGCCCCAGCATTTT.

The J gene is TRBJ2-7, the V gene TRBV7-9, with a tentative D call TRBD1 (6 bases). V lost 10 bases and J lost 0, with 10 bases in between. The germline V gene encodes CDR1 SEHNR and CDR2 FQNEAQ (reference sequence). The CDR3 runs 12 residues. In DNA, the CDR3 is TGTGCCACACAGGGTAACTCCTACGAGCAGTACTTC. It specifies CATQGNSYEQYF.

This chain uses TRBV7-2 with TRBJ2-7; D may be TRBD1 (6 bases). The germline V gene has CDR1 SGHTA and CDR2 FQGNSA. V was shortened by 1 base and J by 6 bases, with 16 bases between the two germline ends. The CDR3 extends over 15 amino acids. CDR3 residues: CASSLGQGRPAEQYF. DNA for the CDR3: TGTGCCAGCAGCTTAGGCCAGGGGCGACCCGCCGAGCAGTACTTC.

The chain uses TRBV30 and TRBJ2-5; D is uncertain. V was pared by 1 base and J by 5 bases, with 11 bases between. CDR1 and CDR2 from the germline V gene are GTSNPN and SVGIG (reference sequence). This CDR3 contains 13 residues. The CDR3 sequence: CAWSGLELETQYF. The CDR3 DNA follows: TGTGCCTGGAGTGGCCTAGAGCTTGAGACCCAGTACTTC.

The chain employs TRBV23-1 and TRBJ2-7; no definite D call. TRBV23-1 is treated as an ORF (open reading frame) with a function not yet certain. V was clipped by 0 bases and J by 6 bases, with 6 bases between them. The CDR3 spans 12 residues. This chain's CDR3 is CASSQSVVEQYF. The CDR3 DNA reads TGCGCCAGCAGTCAATCGGTAGTCGAGCAGTACTTC.

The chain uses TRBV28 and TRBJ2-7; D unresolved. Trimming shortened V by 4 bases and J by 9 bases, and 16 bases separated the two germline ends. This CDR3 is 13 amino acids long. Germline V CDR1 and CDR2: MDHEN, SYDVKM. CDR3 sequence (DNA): TGTGCCAGCAGTTCCCCCCCCAGGATTTGGCAGTACTTC. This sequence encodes CASSSPPRIWQYF.